This passage covers 32 T cell receptor beta chains from one sample sequenced in a study of cytomegalovirus exposure and HLA in healthy donors. The primer mix had 60 Vbeta and 13 Jbeta primers. Clones were read by immunoSEQ multiplex PCR, and TCRdb kept only the in-frame ones, dropping some. The table shows 80,000 to 100,000 clones, with roughly three quarters occurring only once. The source material was PBMCs. All receptors derive from a male donor in good health and CMV-seropositive.

This chain joins TRBV30 and TRBJ1-1, with 12 bases identical to TRBD1. The CDR3 sequence is 14 residues long. The V segment lost 2 bases and the J segment 7 bases; nucleotides outside the gene matches: 5. In germline, CDR1 is GTSNPN, CDR2 SVGIG (reference sequence). CDR3 region: CAWSTGTGGNEAFF. The CDR3, as DNA: TGTGCCTGGAGTACCGGGACAGGGGGCAATGAAGCTTTCTTT.

The chain is built from TRBV28 and TRBJ1-2; TRBD1 aligns across 7 bases. CDR3 length: 13 residues. In germline, CDR1 is MDHEN, CDR2 SYDVKM. The V segment lost 6 bases and the J segment 2 bases; nucleotides outside the gene matches: 3. Here the CDR3 DNA reads TGTGCCAGCAGCTGGGGACAGAACTATGGCTACACCTTC. Protein product: CASSWGQNYGYTF.

The chain joins TRBV7-2 to TRBJ1-1, with D possibly being TRBD1 (5 bases). Trimming shortened V by 5 bases and J by 0 bases, and 13 bases separated the two germline ends. CDR3 length: 15 amino acids. The V gene's germline CDR1 is SGHTA and CDR2 FQGNSA. CDR3 bases: TGTGCCAGCAGCCCGCCCCAGGGTATGAACACTGAAGCTTTCTTT. This gives the protein CASSPPQGMNTEAFF. Drawing the rest from reference TRBV7-2 and TRBJ1-1, the complete variable domain is GAGVSQSPSNKVTEKGKDVELRCDPISGHTALYWYRQSLGQGLEFLIYFQGNSAPDKSGLPSDRFSAERTGGSVSTLTIQRTQQEDSAVYLCASSPPQGMNTEAFFGQGTRLTVV.

The chain combines TRBV29-1 with TRBJ2-7; tentative D call: TRBD1 (6 bases). Between the trimmed V and J ends, which lost 4 bases and 7 bases, there was a span of 14 bases. In germline, CDR1 is SQVTM, CDR2 ANQGSEA. The CDR3 length is 12 residues. CDR3 loop: CSVGDTLGEQYF. In DNA form, the CDR3 reads TGCAGCGTTGGGGACACCTTGGGGGAGCAGTACTTC.

The rearrangement uses TRBV5-1 and TRBJ2-7; D might be TRBD2 (6 bases). The CDR3 spans 15 residues. Germline values: CDR1 SGHRS, CDR2 YFSETQ. Trimming took off 1 base at V and 6 bases at J, with 17 bases between the two ends. The CDR3 DNA is TGCGCCAGCAGCTTGATGCCAGGCTCGGAGGGCGAGCAGTACTTC. This sequence encodes CASSLMPGSEGEQYF.

The gene calls are TRBV13 and TRBJ2-5; D is unresolved. CDR1 is PRHDT and CDR2 is FYEKMQ in the germline V gene (reference sequence). CDR3 length: 13 residues. The V end lost 1 base, the J end lost 1 base, and 4 bases lay between the germline ends. In DNA, the CDR3 is TGTGCCAGCAGCTTAGTAATCCAAGAGACCCAGTACTTC. Protein product: CASSLVIQETQYF. The whole variable domain, filled in from reference TRBV13 and TRBJ2-5, reads AAGVIQSPRHLIKEKRETATLKCYPIPRHDTVYWYQQGPGQDPQFLISFYEKMQSDKGSIPDRFSAQQFSDYHSELNMSSLELGDSALYFCASSLVIQETQYFGPGTRLLVL.

The chain recombines TRBV5-1 with TRBJ2-5, with 7 bases identical to TRBD2. Trimming cost V 4 bases and J 3 bases; bases outside gene matches: 15. CDR3 length equals 17 residues. Looked up from germline, CDR1 is SGHRS and CDR2 is YFSETQ. CDR3 region: CASSPTSYGGGKETQYF. The CDR3 DNA is TGCGCCAGCAGCCCGACGAGCTACGGCGGGGGAAAAGAGACCCAGTACTTC.

V usage is TRBV5-6 and J usage is TRBJ1-6; D is uncertain. Per germline, CDR1 SGHDT and CDR2 YYEEEE. Trimming took 2 bases from V and 3 from J, leaving 9 bases between them. The CDR3 extends over 15 amino acids. CDR3 residues: CASSFSLNYNSPLHF. The CDR3 DNA reads as TGTGCCAGCAGCTTCAGTCTTAACTATAATTCACCCCTCCACTTT.

The rearrangement uses TRBV25-1 and TRBJ2-7, with 9 bases identical to TRBD1. Germline lookup yields CDR1 MGHDK and CDR2 SYGVNS. After removal of 4 bases from V and 6 bases from J, the junction contained 7 bases not matched to a gene. The CDR3 runs 14 residues. CDR3 loop: CASSGRTGVGEQYF. CDR3 DNA sequence: TGTGCCAGCAGTGGAAGGACAGGGGTGGGCGAGCAGTACTTC.

This clone appeared once. The chain employs TRBV30 and TRBJ1-3; 9 positions match TRBD1. Losses at the gene ends were 0 bases for V and 0 bases for J; bases not matched to a gene: 3. This CDR3 is 16 amino acids long. Looked up from germline, CDR1 is GTSNPN and CDR2 is SVGIG (reference sequence). The CDR3 DNA follows: TGTGCCTGGAGTGTACAGGGGGCCCCCTCTGGAAACACCATATATTTT. Its translation is CAWSVQGAPSGNTIYF.

The chain recombines TRBV5-1 with TRBJ2-5; D might be TRBD2 (6 bases). TRBJ2-7 matches the DNA end more closely, so the J call is doubtful. Germline CDR1 reads SGHRS; CDR2 reads YFSETQ. The CDR3 spans 14 residues. CDR3 DNA sequence: TGCGCCAGCAGCTTGACGGAGGGCGACTACGAGCAGTACTTC. Amino acids: CASSLTEGDYEQYF.

J is TRBJ1-1 and V is TRBV2; D possibly corresponds to TRBD1 (6 bases). Germline V gives CDR1 SNHLY, CDR2 FYNNEI. V dropped 10 bases and J dropped 0 bases, with 15 bases sitting between them. The CDR3 extends over 14 amino acids. This CDR3 is CATAPRGMNTEAFF. The CDR3 DNA follows: TGTGCCACCGCACCTAGGGGGATGAACACTGAAGCTTTCTTT.

The rearrangement uses TRBV4-2 and TRBJ2-3; TRBD2 matches at 7 bases. The CDR3 covers 15 residues. Germline CDR1 LGHNA, CDR2 YNFKEQ. Trimming removed 1 base from V and 6 bases from J; junction bases left unmatched: 7. The CDR3 loop reads CASSQASGAADTQYF. The CDR3 nucleotides read TGTGCCAGCAGCCAAGCCAGCGGGGCAGCGGATACGCAGTATTTT.

This clone was recorded only once. The V call is TRBV18, the J call TRBJ1-2; D is undetermined. There are 13 residues in the CDR3. Germline CDR1 and CDR2: KGHSH and LQKENI. V shed 3 bases and J shed 8 bases, with 13 bases lying between them. The CDR3 DNA follows: TGTGCCAGCTCACCCGGGCTGGGAGAGGGCTACACCTTC. Its protein is CASSPGLGEGYTF. The complete variable domain, with remaining parts taken from reference TRBV18 and TRBJ1-2, reads NAGVMQNPRHLVRRRGQEARLRCSPMKGHSHVYWYRQLPEEGLKFMVYLQKENIIDESGMPKERFSAEFPKEGPSILRIQQVVRGDSAAYFCASSPGLGEGYTFGSGTRLTVV.

CDR3 sequence: CASSEWAINQPQHF. In DNA form, the CDR3 reads TGTGCCAGTAGTGAGTGGGCGATCAATCAGCCCCAGCATTTT. J is TRBJ1-5 and V is TRBV19; D gene ambiguous. Germline V lookup: CDR1 LNHDA, CDR2 SQIVND (reference sequence). The CDR3 has 14 residues. V lost 5 bases and J lost 3, with 11 bases in between.

The chain carries TRBV30 and TRBJ1-1; D perhaps matches TRBD1 (5 bases). The CDR3 has 13 amino acids. The germline V gene has CDR1 GTSNPN and CDR2 SVGIG (reference sequence). V gave up 0 bases and J gave up 5 bases, with 10 bases separating them. CDR3 nucleotide sequence: TGTGCCTGGAGTGTACAGGCGGGGACTGAAGCTTTCTTT. Residues: CAWSVQAGTEAFF.

The chain uses TRBV7-2 and TRBJ1-4; unclear D gene. CDR3 length: 15 residues. Germline CDR1 and CDR2: SGHTA and FQGNSA. V shed 6 bases and J shed 0 bases, with 11 bases lying between them. CDR3 sequence: CASSQHRATNEKLFF. The DNA of the CDR3 is TGTGCCAGCAGTCAACACAGAGCAACTAATGAAAAACTGTTTTTT.

This chain links TRBV4-1 with TRBJ2-7; 10 nucleotides line up with TRBD2. The V gene end was trimmed by 1 base and the J gene end by 3 bases; junction bases not matched to a gene: 3. The CDR3 has 15 amino acids. Germline assignment: CDR1 MGHRA and CDR2 YSYEKL. For the CDR3, the DNA is TGCGCCAGCAGCCAAGTTAGCGGGGGGTTCTACGAGCAGTACTTC. It specifies CASSQVSGGFYEQYF.

The chain employs TRBV5-4 and TRBJ2-7; 9 nucleotides agree with TRBD1. The trim removed 4 bases at V and 2 bases at J, leaving 7 bases unmatched. Germline values: CDR1 SGHNT, CDR2 YYREEE (reference sequence). The CDR3 runs 15 residues. The CDR3 reads CASSQGTGRTYEQYF. The CDR3 DNA reads TGTGCCAGCAGCCAGGGGACAGGGCGAACCTACGAGCAGTACTTC.

V and J are TRBV5-6 and TRBJ1-4; perhaps TRBD1 as D (5 bases). The CDR3 extends over 15 amino acids. The germline V and J ends were trimmed by 0 bases and 5 bases, with 11 bases remaining between them. Germline values: CDR1 SGHDT, CDR2 YYEEEE. The CDR3 protein is CASSLVRDPNEKLFF. CDR3 sequence (DNA): TGTGCCAGCAGCTTGGTCAGGGATCCGAATGAAAAACTGTTTTTT.

This chain joins TRBV13 and TRBJ1-3; D gene ambiguous. The CDR3 runs 15 residues. Germline V lookup: CDR1 PRHDT, CDR2 FYEKMQ (reference sequence). With 8 bases removed from V and 0 bases from J, the gap between germline ends came to 14 bases. The CDR3 bases are TGTGCCAGCTCCAACAGCCCAAACTCTGGAAACACCATATATTTT. Amino acids: CASSNSPNSGNTIYF.

This chain links TRBV4-3 with TRBJ1-6; D uncertain. From germline, CDR1 is LGHNA and CDR2 YSLEER. The germline V and J ends were trimmed by 4 bases and 10 bases, with 11 bases remaining between them. This CDR3 region has 13 residues. The CDR3 region has the DNA TGCGCCAGCAGCCCTCAGATATGGTCACCCCTCCACTTT. It encodes CASSPQIWSPLHF.

The CDR3 loop is CASSGARGDGSPLHF. DNA for the CDR3: TGTGCCAGCAGTGGGGCAAGGGGCGACGGTTCACCCCTCCACTTT. V gene TRBV25-1 combines with J gene TRBJ1-6, with D possibly TRBD1 on 5 matching bases. The CDR3 runs to 15 residues. Between the trimmed V and J ends, which lost 4 bases and 9 bases, there was a span of 16 bases. Germline V CDR1 and CDR2: MGHDK, SYGVNS.

The chain uses TRBV12-5 and TRBJ1-5; perhaps TRBD1 as D (6 bases). The germline CDR1 and CDR2 sequences are LGHNT and FRNRAP. Trimming pared 3 bases from V and 7 bases from J, leaving 16 bases between. This CDR3 has 15 residues. The DNA for the CDR3 is TGTGCTAGTGGTTTCCAAGCGGAACAGGGACAGCCCCAGCATTTT. Residues: CASGFQAEQGQPQHF.

Details on this clone: A read error may produce the germline difference seen at one junction end. V is TRBV7-7 and J is TRBJ2-7, with a possible D match to TRBD1 (6 bases). This CDR3 comprises 14 residues. Germline values: CDR1 SSHAT, CDR2 FNYEAQ (reference sequence). The CDR3 DNA reads as TGTGCTAGCAGCTTGTTCCTGGGGGCGAGCGAGCAGTACTTC. Its protein is CASSLFLGASEQYF.

The V gene is TRBV5-6, the J gene TRBJ1-4; no reliable D call. Germline lookup yields CDR1 SGHDT and CDR2 YYEEEE. This CDR3 region has 13 residues. Trimming cost V 5 bases and J 11 bases, with 16 bases left between them. The CDR3 DNA reads as TGTGCCAGCAGGAAGTCGTTTTTCGGGAAACTGTTTTTT. Translating gives CASRKSFFGKLFF.

The chain has TRBV9 and TRBJ1-2; D unclear. Between the trimmed V and J ends, which lost 3 bases and 2 bases, there was a span of 8 bases. Germline CDR1 and CDR2: SGDLS and YYNGEE. The CDR3 spans 13 residues. CDR3 loop: CASSADLNYGYTF. DNA for the CDR3: TGTGCCAGCAGCGCTGACTTGAACTATGGCTACACCTTC.

The rearrangement uses TRBV6-1 and TRBJ1-1; D is unclear. Germline-derived CDR1 and CDR2 are MNHNS and SASEGT. The germline V and J ends were trimmed by 2 bases and 4 bases, with 5 bases remaining between them. This CDR3 is built from 12 residues. CDR3 coding DNA: TGTGCCAGCAGTGAACATCCCACTGAAGCTTTCTTT. Translating gives CASSEHPTEAFF.

This clone appeared a single time. The J gene is TRBJ1-2, the V gene TRBV7-2, with a tentative D call TRBD1 (6 bases). Trimming pared 5 bases from V and 5 bases from J, leaving 12 bases between. Germline V gives CDR1 SGHTA, CDR2 FQGNSA. CDR3 length: 13 residues. CDR3 in amino acids: CASSGTGLYGYTF. The CDR3 DNA reads as TGTGCCAGCAGCGGTACAGGGTTGTATGGCTACACCTTC.

The chain combines TRBV18 with TRBJ2-7, with a possible D match to TRBD1 (6 bases). CDR1 is KGHSH, CDR2 LQKENI, per germline. Trimming left V 2 bases short and J 2 bases short, with 10 bases between. The CDR3 extends over 14 amino acids. This chain's CDR3 is CASSPNRVAYEQYF. CDR3 bases: TGTGCCAGCTCACCAAACAGGGTGGCCTACGAGCAGTACTTC. Looking up the rest from reference TRBV18 and TRBJ2-7 gives the full variable domain: NAGVMQNPRHLVRRRGQEARLRCSPMKGHSHVYWYRQLPEEGLKFMVYLQKENIIDESGMPKERFSAEFPKEGPSILRIQQVVRGDSAAYFCASSPNRVAYEQYFGPGTRLTVT.

The gene calls are TRBV6-1 and TRBJ1-6, with 9 bases identical to TRBD1. With 3 bases clipped from V and 9 bases from J, the junction kept 6 bases outside the gene matches. CDR1 MNHNS and CDR2 SASEGT come from the germline V gene. This CDR3 is built from 15 residues. Written as DNA, the CDR3 is TGTGCCAGCAGTGATGGACAGGGGAAGGGTTCACCCCTCCACTTT. Protein sequence: CASSDGQGKGSPLHF.

The chain has TRBV4-2 and TRBJ1-2; TRBD1 might be the D (6 bases). This CDR3 spans 13 amino acids. V shed 3 bases and J shed 4 bases, with 9 bases lying between them. Germline lookup yields CDR1 LGHNA and CDR2 YNFKEQ. CDR3 nucleotide sequence: TGTGCCAGCAGCCACAGGGGAATCTATGGCTACACCTTC. This codes for CASSHRGIYGYTF.